The next 10 T cell receptor beta chains were all read from a single sample in a study of cytomegalovirus exposure and HLA in healthy donors. Assay: immunoSEQ multiplex PCR; the TCRdb copy retains only in-frame clones and omits some. The repertoire holds hundreds of thousands of clones, with approximately 83% as singletons. What was sequenced was PBMCs. The receptors shown here come from a woman in her 30s in good health and CMV-seropositive.

The V call is TRBV6-5, the J call TRBJ2-7; 8 bases agree with TRBD1. The J segment lost 2 bases and the V segment lost 5 bases, leaving 5 bases of the junction unmatched. CDR3 length: 14 amino acids. CDR1 is MNHEY and CDR2 is SVGAGI in the germline V gene. The CDR3 DNA reads TGTGCCAGCAGTAGGGACAGGCGGGCCTACGAGCAGTACTTC. It codes for CASSRDRRAYEQYF.

In its sample, this clone was seen a few times. The J gene is TRBJ2-1, the V gene TRBV27, with a weak D call TRBD2 (6 bases). V shed 2 bases and J shed 7 bases, with 15 bases lying between them. The CDR3 has 15 residues. Germline-derived CDR1 and CDR2 are MNHEY and SMNVEV (reference sequence). This chain's CDR3 is CASSLRGNSLNEQFF. CDR3 bases: TGTGCCAGCAGTTTACGGGGGAATTCATTAAATGAGCAGTTCTTC.

The chain links TRBV28 to TRBJ2-6, with D unresolved. V was pared by 7 bases and J by 0 bases, with 4 bases between. The CDR3 has 13 amino acids. In germline, CDR1 is MDHEN, CDR2 SYDVKM. This CDR3 reads CASTTSGANVLTF. The CDR3 nucleotides read TGTGCCAGCACCACCTCTGGGGCCAACGTCCTGACTTTC.

The chain has TRBV2 and TRBJ1-5; the match to TRBD1 covers 7 bases. Germline V lookup: CDR1 SNHLY, CDR2 FYNNEI. The CDR3 runs to 15 residues. Germline trimming cut 7 bases from V and 0 bases from J; bases unmatched to any gene: 6. The CDR3: CASKKQGSSNQPQHF. The CDR3 DNA reads as TGTGCCAGCAAGAAACAGGGGAGTAGCAATCAGCCCCAGCATTTT.

The chain joins TRBV15 to TRBJ2-3, with D unresolved. The germline V gene encodes CDR1 LNHNV and CDR2 YYDKDF (reference sequence). Deletions cut 3 bases from V and 2 bases from J, with 6 bases between. This CDR3 region has 13 residues. Written as DNA, the CDR3 is TGTGCCACCAGCAGGGACGACACAGATACGCAGTATTTT. Translation: CATSRDDTDTQYF.

V gene TRBV27 combines with J gene TRBJ2-5; D is perhaps TRBD2 (5 bases). This CDR3 comprises 12 residues. Germline V gene lookup returns CDR1 MNHEY and CDR2 SMNVEV (reference sequence). Trimming stripped 6 bases from V and 4 bases from J, with 9 bases between. The CDR3 here is CASSQRGETQYF. In nucleotides, the CDR3 is TGTGCCAGCAGCCAACGGGGAGAGACCCAGTACTTC.

Details on this clone: Other nucleotide sequences in the sample specify the same CDR3. The CDR3 DNA reads TGTGCCAGCAGGGGGACCGATTCCTACGAGCAGTACTTC. This sequence encodes CASRGTDSYEQYF. The chain links TRBV28 to TRBJ2-7, with D perhaps assigned TRBD1 or TRBD2 (5 bases each). From germline, CDR1 is MDHEN and CDR2 SYDVKM. V was cut by 6 bases and J by 1 base, with 10 bases left in between. CDR3 length equals 13 residues.

The chain uses TRBV6-5 and TRBJ2-1; D remains unclear. This CDR3 spans 13 amino acids. The germline gives CDR1 MNHEY, CDR2 SVGAGI. Trimming removed 0 bases at V and 9 bases at J, with 9 bases between. In DNA form, the CDR3 reads TGTGCCAGCAGTTACTCTGCCCCACGTGAGCAGTTCTTC. This sequence encodes CASSYSAPREQFF.

The chain joins TRBV5-1 to TRBJ1-1; maybe TRBD1 (6 bases). The germline CDR1 and CDR2 sequences are SGHRS and YFSETQ. Trimming took off 5 bases at V and 7 bases at J, with 12 bases between the two ends. The CDR3 has 12 amino acids. DNA for the CDR3: TGCGCCAGCAGTTTCGGGGGCGGTGAAGCTTTCTTT. The encoded protein is CASSFGGGEAFF.

This clone was detected a few times. J is TRBJ2-7 and V is TRBV27, with 9 bases matching TRBD2. The CDR3 is made up of 13 amino acids. Trimming removed 6 bases from V and 2 bases from J; junction bases left unmatched: 2. The germline gives CDR1 MNHEY, CDR2 SMNVEV (reference sequence). The CDR3 sequence: CASRVAGAYEQYF. CDR3 sequence (DNA): TGTGCCAGCAGAGTAGCGGGAGCCTACGAGCAGTACTTC.